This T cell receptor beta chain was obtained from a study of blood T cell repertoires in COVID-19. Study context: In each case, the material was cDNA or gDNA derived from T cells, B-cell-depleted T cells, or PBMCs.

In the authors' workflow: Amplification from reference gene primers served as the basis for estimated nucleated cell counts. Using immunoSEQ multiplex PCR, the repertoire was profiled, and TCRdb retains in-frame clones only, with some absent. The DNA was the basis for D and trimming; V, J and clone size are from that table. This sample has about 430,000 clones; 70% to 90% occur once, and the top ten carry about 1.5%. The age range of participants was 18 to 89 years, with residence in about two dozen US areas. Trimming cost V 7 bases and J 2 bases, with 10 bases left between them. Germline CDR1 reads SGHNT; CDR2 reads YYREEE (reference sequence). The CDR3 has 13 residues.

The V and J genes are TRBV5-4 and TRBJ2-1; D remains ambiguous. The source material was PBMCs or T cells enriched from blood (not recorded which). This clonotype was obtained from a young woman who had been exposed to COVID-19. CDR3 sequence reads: CASLDTTYNEQFF. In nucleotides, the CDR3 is TGTGCCAGCTTAGACACGACCTACAATGAGCAGTTCTTC.